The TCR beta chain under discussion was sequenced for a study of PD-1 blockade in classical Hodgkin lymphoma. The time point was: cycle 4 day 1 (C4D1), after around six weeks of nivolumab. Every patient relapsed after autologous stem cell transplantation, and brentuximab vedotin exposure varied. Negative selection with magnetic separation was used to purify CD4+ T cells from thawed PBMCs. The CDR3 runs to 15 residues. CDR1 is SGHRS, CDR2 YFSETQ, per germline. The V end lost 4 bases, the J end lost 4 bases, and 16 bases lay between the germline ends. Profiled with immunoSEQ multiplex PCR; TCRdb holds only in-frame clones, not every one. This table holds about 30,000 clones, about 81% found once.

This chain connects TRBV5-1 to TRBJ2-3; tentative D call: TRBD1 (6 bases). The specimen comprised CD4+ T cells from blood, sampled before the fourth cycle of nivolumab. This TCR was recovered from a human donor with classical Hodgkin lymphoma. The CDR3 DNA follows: TGCGCCAGCAGCGTGACAGGAGTTGTGGCAGATACGCAGTATTTT. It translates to CASSVTGVVADTQYF.